This record concerns one TCR beta chain sequence. What it binds is unknown. MiXCR was run by TCRdb on the reads, yielding one entry per CDR3 protein. The sample lists some 270,000 distinct CDR3 sequences, approximately 15% occurring once. The sample comes from a study of T cell repertoires in cytomegalovirus infection. In the study overall: Public TCR beta signatures were indicative of both CMV infection and a matching HLA type.

General observations from the study: Cumulative frequency (of public TCR beta family members) identified carriers of CMV plus the relevant HLA. Across the ex vivo response, the dominant clonotypes were HLA-C-restricted CMV-specific TCR beta clonotypes.

The CDR3 has 15 residues. Germline V gene data show CDR1 as SQVTM and CDR2 as ANQGSEA. Trimming removed 1 base at V and 1 base at J, with 14 bases between. What was sequenced was CD8+ T cells from PBMCs. The receptor was isolated from a human donor in good health (CMV status not recorded). Some clones in this sample may be carry-over from other donors' samples. V is TRBV29-1 and J is TRBJ2-7, with D perhaps matching TRBD1 (6 bases). The CDR3 spells CSVEGTEQTSYEQYF. In DNA form, the CDR3 reads TGCAGCGTTGAAGGGACAGAGCAGACTTCCTACGAGCAGTACTTC.